This T cell receptor beta chain was captured by sequencing in a study of Ad26.COV2.S vaccination and SARS-CoV-2 variants. Across the whole study: Intramuscular Ad26.COV2.S at 5x10^10 or 1x10^11 viral particles. Study findings and constraints: Reports say spike-specific CD8+ and CD4+ T cell responses covered substantial breadth after vaccination.

Trimming pared 2 bases from V and 4 bases from J, leaving 12 bases between. CDR3 size: 15 residues. Per germline, CDR1 PRHDT and CDR2 FYEKMQ (reference sequence). As to treatment: approximately 18 received Ad26.COV2.S at low or high dose, single or two shots; about 5 received placebo; per-sample allocation not given. The samples were gathered on day 63 after the first injection of vaccine or placebo. At a Boston site, the person donating was an adult of 18-55 years. Libraries were prepared by immunoSEQ multiplex PCR; TCRdb keeps only in-frame clonotypes and omits some of them. The table lists roughly 700,000 clones, around 92% of them singletons, with about 1.5% in the top ten. Note on this clone: Its target is unknown.

The J gene is TRBJ1-5, the V gene TRBV13, with a weak D call TRBD1 (5 bases). The receptor was isolated from a person aged 18-65 years who received the Ad26.COV2.S COVID-19 vaccine or a placebo. Sequencing used peripheral blood, obtained in a trial of Ad26.COV2.S vaccine versus placebo. CDR3 amino acids: CASSLKGFGNQPQHF. CDR3 sequence (DNA): TGTGCCAGCAGCTTAAAGGGGTTTGGAAATCAGCCCCAGCATTTT.